This paragraph covers one T cell receptor beta chain sequence. What it recognizes is unknown. Vbeta (60) and Jbeta (13) primers were used in the PCR. How the authors handled the data: In a later analysis, of 80 million to 90 million unique beta chains, about 10 million appeared in at least two donors. Profiling relied on immunoSEQ multiplex PCR, and the TCRdb table lists in-frame clones only, not all of them. V, J and clone size reflect that table, while D and trimming were determined from the DNA. The sample holds roughly 200,000 clones; about 88% are singletons and the top ten take around 0.31%. J was trimmed by 8 bases and V by 5 bases; bases with no gene match: 10. Germline CDR1 reads MDHEN; CDR2 reads SYDVKM. The CDR3 loop spans 16 amino acids. This entry comes from a study of cytomegalovirus exposure and HLA in healthy donors. General study findings and limits: A highly shared variant cluster was judged a likely technical artifact. The later analysis indicated that the majority of CMV-associated TCR beta chains appeared HLA-restricted. A previous analysis found most TCR beta V segments productive roughly 87% or roughly 30% of the time.

Sequencing was done on a sample of PBMCs. This chain links TRBV28 with TRBJ2-1; TRBD2 matches 12 bases. The TCR was taken from a woman between 25 and 40 years old in good health and CMV-seronegative. The DNA for the CDR3 is TGTGCCAGCAGTGCCCAAGGACTAGCGGGACGCGATGAGCAGTTCTTC. This translates into CASSAQGLAGRDEQFF.